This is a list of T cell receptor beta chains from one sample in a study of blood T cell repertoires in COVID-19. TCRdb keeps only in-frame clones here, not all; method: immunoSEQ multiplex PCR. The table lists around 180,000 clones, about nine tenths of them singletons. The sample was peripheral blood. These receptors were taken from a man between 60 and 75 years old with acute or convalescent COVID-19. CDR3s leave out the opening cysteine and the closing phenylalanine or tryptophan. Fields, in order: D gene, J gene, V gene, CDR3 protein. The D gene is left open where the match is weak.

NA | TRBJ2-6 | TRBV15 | ATSRDEGGSGANVLT
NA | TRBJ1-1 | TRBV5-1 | ASSPSGTEAF
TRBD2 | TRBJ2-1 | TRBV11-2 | ASSLAPPGGSFSYNEQF
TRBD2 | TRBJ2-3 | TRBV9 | ASSPPGTNTDTQY
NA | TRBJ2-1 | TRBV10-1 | ASSEGVSYNEQF
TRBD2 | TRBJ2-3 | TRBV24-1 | ATSDPVAGEEDTQY
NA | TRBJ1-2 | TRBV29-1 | RGGGDNYGYT
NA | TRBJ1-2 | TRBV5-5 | ASSLDTAYGYT
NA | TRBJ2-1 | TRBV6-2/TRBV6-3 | ASSSAQREQF
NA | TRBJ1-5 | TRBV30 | AWSEGLIREEAQH
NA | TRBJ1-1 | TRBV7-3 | ASSLTRGTEAF
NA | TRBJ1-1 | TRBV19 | ASSEDSEAF
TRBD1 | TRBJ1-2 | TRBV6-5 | ASSPTTGGKGYT
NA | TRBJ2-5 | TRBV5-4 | ASSFWDSQETQY
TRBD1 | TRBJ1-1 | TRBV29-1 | SVDGTGLGRTEAF
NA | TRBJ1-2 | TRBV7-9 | ASSLGPGYT
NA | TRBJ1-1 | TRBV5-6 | ASRGLGNTEAF
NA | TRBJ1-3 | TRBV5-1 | ASSLEGYGNTIY
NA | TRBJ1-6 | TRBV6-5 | ASSTTGNNSPLH
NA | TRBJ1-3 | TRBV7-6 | ASSLESGGGNTIY
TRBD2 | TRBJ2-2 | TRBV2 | ASSGPGTGELF
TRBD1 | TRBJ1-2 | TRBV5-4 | ASSLQQGADYGYT
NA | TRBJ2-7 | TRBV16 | ASAAPSRTASYEQY
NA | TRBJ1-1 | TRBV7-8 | ASSPWGGVNTEAF
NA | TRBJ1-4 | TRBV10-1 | ASSETRGGATNEKLF
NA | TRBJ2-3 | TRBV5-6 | ASSLRTLPIARTDTQY
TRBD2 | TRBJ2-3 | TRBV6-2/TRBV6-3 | ASSYLAGPTDTQY
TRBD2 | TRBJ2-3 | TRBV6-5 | ASSSPIAGPTDTQY
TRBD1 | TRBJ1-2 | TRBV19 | ASSSDRVGGYT
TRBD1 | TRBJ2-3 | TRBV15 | ATSRGTASTDTQY
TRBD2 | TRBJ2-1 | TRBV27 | ASSSSGSIDEQF
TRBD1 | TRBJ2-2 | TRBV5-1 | ASSLTGARNTGELF
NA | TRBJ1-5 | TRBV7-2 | ASSLLAGTYSNQPQH
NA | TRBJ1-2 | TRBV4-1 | ASSQDFLGVYGYT
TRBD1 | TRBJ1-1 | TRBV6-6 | ASSPQGVTEAF
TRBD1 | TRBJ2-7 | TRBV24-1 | ATSELQGGVYEQY
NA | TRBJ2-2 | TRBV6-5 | ASRIPANTGELF
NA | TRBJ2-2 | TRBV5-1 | ASSSLTLRDTGELF
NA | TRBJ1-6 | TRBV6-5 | ASRQADNSPLH
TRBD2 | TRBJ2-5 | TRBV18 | ASSRGASGRETQY
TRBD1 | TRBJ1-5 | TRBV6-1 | ASSDGTVYSNQSQH
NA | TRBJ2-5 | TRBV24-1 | ATSDWAPGAGETQY
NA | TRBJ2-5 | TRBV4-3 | ASSLRGGDVRETQY
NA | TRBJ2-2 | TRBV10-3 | AISYLSGGDTGELF
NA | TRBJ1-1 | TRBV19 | ASSIDTGSEAF
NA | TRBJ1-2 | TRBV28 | ASSSNRVLYGYT
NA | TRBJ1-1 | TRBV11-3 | ASSFRGWTEAF
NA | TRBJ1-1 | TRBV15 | ATSSEGPGRRTEAF
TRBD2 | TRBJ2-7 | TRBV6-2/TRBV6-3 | ASSLGLYEQY
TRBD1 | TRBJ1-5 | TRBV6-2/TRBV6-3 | ASSYLDRGHQPQH
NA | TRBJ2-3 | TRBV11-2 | ASSPSAAGSTDTQY
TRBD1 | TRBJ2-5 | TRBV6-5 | ASSYSGRDSQETQY
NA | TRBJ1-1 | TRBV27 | ASSFGGLNTEAF
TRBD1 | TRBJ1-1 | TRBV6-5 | ASSQGQGRTEAF
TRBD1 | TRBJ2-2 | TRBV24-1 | ATSPTPGQGPNTGELF
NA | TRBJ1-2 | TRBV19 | ASSIDTAAYGYT
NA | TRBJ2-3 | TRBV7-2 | ASSSRTSTDTQY
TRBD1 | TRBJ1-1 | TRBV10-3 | AISRQGSGKTEAF